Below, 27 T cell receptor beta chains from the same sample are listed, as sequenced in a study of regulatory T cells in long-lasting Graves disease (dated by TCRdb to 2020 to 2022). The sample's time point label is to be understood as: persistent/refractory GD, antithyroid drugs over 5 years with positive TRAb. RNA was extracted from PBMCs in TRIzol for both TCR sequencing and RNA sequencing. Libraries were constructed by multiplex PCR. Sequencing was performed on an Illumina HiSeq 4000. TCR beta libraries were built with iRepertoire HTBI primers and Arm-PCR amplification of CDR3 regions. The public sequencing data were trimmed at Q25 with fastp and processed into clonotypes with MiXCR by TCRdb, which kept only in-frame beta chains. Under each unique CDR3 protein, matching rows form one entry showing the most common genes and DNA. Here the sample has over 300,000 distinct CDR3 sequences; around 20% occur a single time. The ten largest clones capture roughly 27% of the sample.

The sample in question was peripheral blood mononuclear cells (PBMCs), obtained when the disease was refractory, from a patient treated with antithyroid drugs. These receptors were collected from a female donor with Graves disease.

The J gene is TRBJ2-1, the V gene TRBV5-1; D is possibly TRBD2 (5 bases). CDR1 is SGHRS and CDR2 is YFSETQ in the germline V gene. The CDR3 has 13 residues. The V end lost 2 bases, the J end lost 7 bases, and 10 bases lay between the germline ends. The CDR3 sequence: CASSFSGGNEQFF. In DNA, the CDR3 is TGCGCCAGCAGCTTCTCGGGCGGGAATGAGCAGTTCTTC.

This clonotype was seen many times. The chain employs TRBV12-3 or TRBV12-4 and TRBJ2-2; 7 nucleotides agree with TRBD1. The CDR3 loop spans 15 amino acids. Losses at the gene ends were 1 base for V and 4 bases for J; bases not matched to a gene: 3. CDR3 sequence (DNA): TGTGCCAGCAGTTTAGAGACAGGGCGCACCGGGGAGCTGTTTTTT. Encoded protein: CASSLETGRTGELFF.

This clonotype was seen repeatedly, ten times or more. Here the CDR3 reads CASKGGRRGRVKLFF. CDR3 nucleotides: TGTGCCAGCAAGGGGGGAAGGAGAGGTCGGGTAAAACTGTTTTTT. The chain is built from TRBV12-3 or TRBV12-4 and TRBJ1-4, with D possibly matching TRBD1 (6 bases). The CDR3 is 15 residues long. V was shortened by 7 bases and J by 10 bases, with 22 bases between the two germline ends.

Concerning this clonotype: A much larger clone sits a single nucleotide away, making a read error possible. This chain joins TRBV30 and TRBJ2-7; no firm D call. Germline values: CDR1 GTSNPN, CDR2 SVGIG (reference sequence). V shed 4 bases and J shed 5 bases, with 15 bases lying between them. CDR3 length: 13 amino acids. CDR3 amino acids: CAWKSVAYHEQYF. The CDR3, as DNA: TGTGCCTGGAAGTCAGTAGCCTACCACGAGCAGTACTTC.

The CDR3 DNA follows: TGCGCCAGCAGCCAAGAAGCGTTAAGGCTCTACGAGCAGTACTTC. Its protein is CASSQEALRLYEQYF. V usage is TRBV4-1 and J usage is TRBJ2-7; D gene ambiguous. Germline V gene lookup returns CDR1 MGHRA and CDR2 YSYEKL. V shed 0 bases and J shed 3 bases, with 12 bases lying between them. The length of the CDR3 is 15 residues.

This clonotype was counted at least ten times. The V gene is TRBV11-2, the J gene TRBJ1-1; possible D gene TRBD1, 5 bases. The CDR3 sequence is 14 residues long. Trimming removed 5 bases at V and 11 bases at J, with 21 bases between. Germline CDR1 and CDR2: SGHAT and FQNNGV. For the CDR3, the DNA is TGTGCCAGCAGCCCCTCCATCCCTCGACAGTCGGCTTTCTTT. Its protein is CASSPSIPRQSAFF.

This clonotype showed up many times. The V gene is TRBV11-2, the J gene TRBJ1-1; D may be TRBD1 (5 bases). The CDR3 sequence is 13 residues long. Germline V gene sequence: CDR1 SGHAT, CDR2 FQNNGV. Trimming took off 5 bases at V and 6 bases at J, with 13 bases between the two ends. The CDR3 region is CASSPVRGAEAFF. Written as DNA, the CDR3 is TGTGCCAGCAGCCCCGTGAGGGGTGCTGAAGCTTTCTTT.

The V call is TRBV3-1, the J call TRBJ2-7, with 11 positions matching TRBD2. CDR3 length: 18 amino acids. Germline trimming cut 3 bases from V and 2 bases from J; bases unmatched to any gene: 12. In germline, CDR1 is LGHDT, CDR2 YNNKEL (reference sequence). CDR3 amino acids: CASSHCLVLAGVPYEQYF. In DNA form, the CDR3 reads TGTGCCAGCAGCCACTGTTTGGTACTAGCGGGAGTCCCCTACGAGCAGTACTTC.

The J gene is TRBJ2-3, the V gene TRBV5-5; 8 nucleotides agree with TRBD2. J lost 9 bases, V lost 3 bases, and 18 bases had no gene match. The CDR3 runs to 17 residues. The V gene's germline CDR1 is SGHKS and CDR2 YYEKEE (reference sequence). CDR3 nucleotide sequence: TGTGCCAGCAGCTCACAGTCGGGAGGGCCAACCTCCCTCACGCAGTATTTT. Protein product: CASSSQSGGPTSLTQYF.

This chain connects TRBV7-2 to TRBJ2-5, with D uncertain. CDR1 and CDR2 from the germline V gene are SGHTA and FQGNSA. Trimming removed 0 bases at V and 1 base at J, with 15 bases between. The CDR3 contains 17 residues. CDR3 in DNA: TGTGCCAGCAGCTTAGCAGGGCGAGACTTAGTCCAAGAGACCCAGTACTTC. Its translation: CASSLAGRDLVQETQYF.

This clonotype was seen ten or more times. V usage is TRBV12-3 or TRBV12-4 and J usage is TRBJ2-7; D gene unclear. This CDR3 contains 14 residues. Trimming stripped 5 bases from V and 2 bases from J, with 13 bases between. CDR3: CASSRIERPYEQYF. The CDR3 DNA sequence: TGTGCCAGCAGTAGGATCGAACGACCCTACGAGCAGTACTTC.

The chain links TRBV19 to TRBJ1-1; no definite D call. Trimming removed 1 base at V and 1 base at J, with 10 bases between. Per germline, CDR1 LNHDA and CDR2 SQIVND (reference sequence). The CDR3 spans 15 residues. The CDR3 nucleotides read TGTGCCAGTAGTATAGCGGTTGGAGGGAACACTGAAGCTTTCTTT. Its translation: CASSIAVGGNTEAFF.

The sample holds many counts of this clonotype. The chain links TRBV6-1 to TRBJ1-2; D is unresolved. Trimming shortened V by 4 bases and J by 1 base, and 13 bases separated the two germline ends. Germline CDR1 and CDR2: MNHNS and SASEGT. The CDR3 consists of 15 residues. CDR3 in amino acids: CASSVMDGFNYGYTF. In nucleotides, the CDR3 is TGTGCCAGCAGTGTTATGGACGGATTTAACTATGGCTACACCTTC.

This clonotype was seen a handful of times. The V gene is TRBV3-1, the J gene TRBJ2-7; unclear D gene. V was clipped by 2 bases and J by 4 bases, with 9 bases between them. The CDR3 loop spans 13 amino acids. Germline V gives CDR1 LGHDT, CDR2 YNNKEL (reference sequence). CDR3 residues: CASSQRPIYEQYF. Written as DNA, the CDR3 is TGTGCCAGCAGCCAACGACCCATTTACGAGCAGTACTTC.

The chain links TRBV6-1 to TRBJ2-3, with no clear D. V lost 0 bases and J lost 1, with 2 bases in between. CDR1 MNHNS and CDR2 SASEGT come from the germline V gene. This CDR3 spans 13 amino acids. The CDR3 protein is CASSEARTDTQYF. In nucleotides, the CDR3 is TGTGCCAGCAGTGAAGCTCGCACAGATACGCAGTATTTT.

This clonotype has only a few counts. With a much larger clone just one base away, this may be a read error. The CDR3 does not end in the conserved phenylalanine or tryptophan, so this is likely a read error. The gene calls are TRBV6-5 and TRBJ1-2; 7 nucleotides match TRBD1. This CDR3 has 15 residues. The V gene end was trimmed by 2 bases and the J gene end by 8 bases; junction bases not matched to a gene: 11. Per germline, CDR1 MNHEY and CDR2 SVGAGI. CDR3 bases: TGTGCCAGCAGTTACAACAGGGGTATGAAGGGAGGCTACACCCTC. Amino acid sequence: CASSYNRGMKGGYTL.

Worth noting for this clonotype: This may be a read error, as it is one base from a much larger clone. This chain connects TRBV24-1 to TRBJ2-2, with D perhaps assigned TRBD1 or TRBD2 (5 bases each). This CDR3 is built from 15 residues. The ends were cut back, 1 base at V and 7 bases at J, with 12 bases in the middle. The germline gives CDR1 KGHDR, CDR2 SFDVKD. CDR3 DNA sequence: TGTGCCACCAGTGATTTTCGGGGACGGAGCGGGGAGCTGTTTTTT. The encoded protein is CATSDFRGRSGELFF.

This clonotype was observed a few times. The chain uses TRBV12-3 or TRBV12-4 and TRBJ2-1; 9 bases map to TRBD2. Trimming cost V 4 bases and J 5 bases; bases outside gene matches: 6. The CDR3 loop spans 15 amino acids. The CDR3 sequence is CASSSLAGFNNEQFF. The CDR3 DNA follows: TGTGCCAGCAGTTCGCTAGCGGGGTTCAACAATGAGCAGTTCTTC.

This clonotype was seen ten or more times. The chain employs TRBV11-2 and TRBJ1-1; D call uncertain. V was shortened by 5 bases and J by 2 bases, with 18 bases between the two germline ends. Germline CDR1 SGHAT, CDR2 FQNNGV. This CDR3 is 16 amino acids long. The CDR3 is CASSPSYLGGNTEAFF. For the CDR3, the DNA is TGTGCCAGCAGCCCGTCGTATTTGGGAGGAAACACTGAAGCTTTCTTT.

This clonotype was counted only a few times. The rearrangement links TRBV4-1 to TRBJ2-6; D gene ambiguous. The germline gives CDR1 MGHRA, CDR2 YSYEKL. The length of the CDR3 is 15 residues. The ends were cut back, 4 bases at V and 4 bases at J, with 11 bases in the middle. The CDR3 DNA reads TGCGCCAGCAGCCCCTTGGGTTTAGGGGCCAACGTCCTGACTTTC. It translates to CASSPLGLGANVLTF.

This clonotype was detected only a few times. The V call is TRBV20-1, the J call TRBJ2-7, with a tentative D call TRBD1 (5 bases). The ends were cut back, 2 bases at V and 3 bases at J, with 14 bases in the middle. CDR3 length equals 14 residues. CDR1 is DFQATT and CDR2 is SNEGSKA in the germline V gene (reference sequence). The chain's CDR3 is CSARSDTGHYEQYF. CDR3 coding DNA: TGCAGTGCTAGATCGGACACCGGACACTACGAGCAGTACTTC.

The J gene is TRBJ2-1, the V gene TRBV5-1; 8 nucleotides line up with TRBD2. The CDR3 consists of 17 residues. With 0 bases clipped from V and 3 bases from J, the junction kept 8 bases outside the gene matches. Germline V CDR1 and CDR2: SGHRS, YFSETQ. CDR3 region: CASSLGRTSGNYNEQFF. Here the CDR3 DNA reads TGCGCCAGCAGCTTGGGAAGAACTAGCGGCAACTACAATGAGCAGTTCTTC.

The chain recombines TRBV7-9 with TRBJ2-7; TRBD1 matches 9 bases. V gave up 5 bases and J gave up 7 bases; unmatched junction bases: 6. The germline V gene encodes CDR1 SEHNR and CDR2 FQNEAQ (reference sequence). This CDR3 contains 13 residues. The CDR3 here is CASSRSDRGEQYF. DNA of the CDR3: TGTGCCAGCAGCCGATCAGACAGGGGGGAGCAGTACTTC.

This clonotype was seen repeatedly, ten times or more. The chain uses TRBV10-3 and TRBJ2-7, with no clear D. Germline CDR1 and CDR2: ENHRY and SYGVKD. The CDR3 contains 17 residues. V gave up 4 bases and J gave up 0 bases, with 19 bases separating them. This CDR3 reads CAISGVNAQRDSYEQYF. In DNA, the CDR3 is TGTGCCATCAGTGGGGTGAACGCGCAGCGCGACTCCTACGAGCAGTACTTC.

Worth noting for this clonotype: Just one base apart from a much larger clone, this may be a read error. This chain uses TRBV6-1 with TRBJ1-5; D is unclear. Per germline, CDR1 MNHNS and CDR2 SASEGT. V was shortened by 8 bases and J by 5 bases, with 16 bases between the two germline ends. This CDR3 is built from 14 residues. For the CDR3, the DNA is TGTGCCAGCCAGAAGCTGGGAGTCGATCAGCCCCAGCATTTT. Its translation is CASQKLGVDQPQHF.

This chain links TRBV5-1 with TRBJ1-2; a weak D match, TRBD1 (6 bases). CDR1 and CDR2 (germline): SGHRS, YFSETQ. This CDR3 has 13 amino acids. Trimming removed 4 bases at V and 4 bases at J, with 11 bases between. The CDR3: CASSIQGFYGYTF. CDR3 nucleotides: TGCGCCAGCAGCATCCAGGGGTTCTATGGCTACACCTTC.

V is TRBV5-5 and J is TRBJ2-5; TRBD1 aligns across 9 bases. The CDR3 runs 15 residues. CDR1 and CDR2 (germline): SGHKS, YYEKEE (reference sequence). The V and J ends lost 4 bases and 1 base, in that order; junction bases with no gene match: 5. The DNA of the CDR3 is TGTGCCAGCAGCCCGGGACAGGGTCCCCAAGAGACCCAGTACTTC. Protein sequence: CASSPGQGPQETQYF.